A selection of T cell receptor beta chains follows, all from one sample in a study of CD8+CD57+ T cells in acquired aplastic anemia. One entry per CDR3 protein, called by TCRdb with MiXCR from the reads. The table lists a few hundred thousand distinct CDR3 sequences, about 59% of them singletons, with less than 30% in the top ten. Sequenced material: sorted CD4+, CD8+, or CD8+CD57+ T cells (not recorded which) from PBMCs. Source of these receptors: a human donor in good health. CDR3s include the opening cysteine and the closing phenylalanine or tryptophan. Each record gives: CDR3 protein, CDR3 DNA, J gene, clone size, V gene, D gene. The D gene is left open where the match is weak. A clone size is listed for some rows: how often the clone was seen (once, few, many), or a class if it is expanded.

CASSEYGRGRGYGYTF TGTGCCAGCAGTGAATATGGGAGGGGGCGGGGATATGGCTACACCTTC TRBJ1-2 few TRBV25-1 TRBD1
CASSEDSGNTIYF TGTGCCAGCAGCGAGGACTCTGGAAACACCATATATTTT TRBJ1-3 NA TRBV9 NA
CASMEASYNEQFF TGTGCCAGCATGGAGGCTTCCTACAATGAGCAGTTCTTC TRBJ2-1 many TRBV12-3/TRBV12-4 NA
CSAGSVMSTEAFF TGCAGTGCCGGGAGCGTAATGAGCACTGAAGCTTTCTTT TRBJ1-1 NA TRBV20-1 NA
CASSEQGGAEAFF TGTGCCAGCAGTGAACAAGGGGGAGCTGAAGCTTTCTTT TRBJ1-1 NA TRBV25-1 NA
CASSYGGGGETQYF TGTGCCAGCAGTTATGGGGGGGGCGGAGAGACCCAGTACTTC TRBJ2-5 NA TRBV6-1 NA
CASSDSGTLLTTDEKLFF TGTGCCAGCAGTGATTCCGGGACACTCCTTACAACTGATGAAAAACTGTTTTTT TRBJ1-4 NA TRBV25-1 NA
CAAGGGNRLTEAFF TGTGCCGCTGGGGGAGGGAATCGGCTCACTGAAGCTTTCTTT TRBJ1-1 NA TRBV15 NA
CSVGTGDTYEQYF TGCAGCGTTGGGACAGGGGACACCTACGAGCAGTACTTC TRBJ2-7 many TRBV29-1 TRBD1
CATSGGLGNTGELSF TGTGCCACCAGTGGGGGTCTGGGAAACACCGGGGAGCTGTCTTTT TRBJ2-2 NA TRBV24-1 NA
CASSQVRDRKYEQYF TGTGCCAGCAGCCAAGTAAGGGATCGGAAATACGAGCAGTACTTC TRBJ2-7 few TRBV14 NA
CASSLGGQGGYGYTF TGTGCCAGCAGCTTAGGGGGCCAGGGGGGCTATGGCTACACCTTC TRBJ1-2 NA TRBV7-9 TRBD1
CSASAQANTEAFF TGCAGTGCGAGTGCGCAGGCGAACACTGAAGCTTTCTTT TRBJ1-1 NA TRBV20-1 NA
CASKTGGIEQFF TGTGCCAGCAAAACGGGGGGGATTGAGCAGTTCTTC TRBJ2-1 NA TRBV2 TRBD2
CASSVAVLPTEAFF TGTGCCAGCAGCGTAGCGGTCCTTCCCACTGAAGCTTTCTTT TRBJ1-1 NA TRBV9 NA
CASSSDKRQETQYF TGTGCCAGCAGTTCCGACAAGCGTCAAGAGACCCAGTACTTC TRBJ2-5 many TRBV28 NA
CASSWSVTGELFF TGTGCCAGTAGTTGGTCGGTCACCGGGGAGCTGTTTTTT TRBJ2-2 NA TRBV19 NA
CSVILRGLTNTGELFF TGCAGCGTTATCCTACGGGGGCTCACGAACACCGGGGAGCTGTTTTTT TRBJ2-2 NA TRBV29-1 NA
CASSLTSGNYNEQFF TGTGCCAGCAGCCTGACTAGCGGGAATTACAATGAGCAGTTCTTC TRBJ2-1 NA TRBV7-8 TRBD2
CASSLRPPTGELFF TGTGCCAGCAGCTTACGACCGCCCACCGGGGAGCTGTTTTTT TRBJ2-2 NA TRBV11-2 NA
CASSPPHGGEDGYTF TGTGCCAGCAGCCCCCCTCATGGAGGGGAGGATGGCTACACCTTC TRBJ1-2 many TRBV7-2 NA
CASSLGTDENIQYF TGCGCCAGCAGCCTAGGGACAGACGAAAACATTCAGTACTTC TRBJ2-4 many TRBV5-1 TRBD1
CASSRDQVSSGNTIYF TGTGCCAGCAGCCGGGACCAAGTATCCTCTGGAAACACCATATATTTT TRBJ1-3 NA TRBV12-3/TRBV12-4 NA
CASSEALQGQGAGKLFF TGTGCCAGCAGTGAAGCGCTTCAGGGACAGGGGGCAGGAAAACTGTTTTTT TRBJ1-4 NA TRBV2 TRBD1
CASSPGQPNEQFF TGTGCCAGCAGCCCAGGACAGCCCAATGAGCAGTTCTTC TRBJ2-1 once TRBV7-6 NA
CASSLGQGRTEASF TGCGCCAGCAGCCTGGGGCAGGGTAGGACTGAAGCTTCCTTT TRBJ1-1 NA TRBV5-1 NA
CASSSPREGPLARELFF TGTGCCAGCAGCTCACCGCGGGAGGGCCCTCTCGCCCGGGAGCTGTTTTTC TRBJ2-2 NA TRBV7-6 TRBD2
CASATSGGYNEQFF TGTGCCAGTGCGACTAGCGGGGGTTACAATGAGCAGTTCTTC TRBJ2-1 many TRBV6-4 TRBD2
CSARGQGVKRELFF TGCAGTGCTAGGGGACAGGGGGTAAAGAGGGAGCTGTTTTTT TRBJ2-2 NA TRBV20-1 TRBD1
CASSDPKRGRAFNEQFF TGCGCCAGCAGTGACCCCAAACGCGGGAGGGCCTTCAATGAGCAGTTCTTC TRBJ2-1 NA TRBV10-1 TRBD2
CASSPSEGVEHHYGYTF TGTGCCAGCAGCCCCAGTGAGGGTGTAGAACATCACTATGGCTACACCTTC TRBJ1-2 NA TRBV7-3 NA
CASSRIFKSGTARQETQYF TGTGCCAGTAGCCGTATTTTCAAGTCCGGGACAGCCAGGCAAGAGACCCAGTACTTC TRBJ2-5 NA TRBV19 TRBD1
CASRRDDANYEQYF TGTGCCAGCAGGCGGGACGACGCTAACTACGAGCAGTACTTC TRBJ2-7 NA TRBV6-5 NA
CATSRDGLVGSESSDTQYF TGTGCCACCAGCAGAGATGGATTAGTTGGGAGTGAAAGCTCAGATACGCAGTATTTT TRBJ2-3 NA TRBV15 NA
CASSFATGKPNTGELFF TGTGCCAGCAGCTTCGCTACGGGGAAGCCGAACACCGGGGAGCTGTTTTTT TRBJ2-2 NA TRBV7-9 NA
CASSPGEGAYEQYF TGTGCCAGCAGTCCGGGGGAGGGGGCCTACGAGCAGTACTTC TRBJ2-7 NA TRBV4-2 NA
CASSLDPSVSYEQYF TGTGCCAGCAGCTTAGATCCTAGTGTCTCCTACGAGCAGTACTTC TRBJ2-7 once TRBV7-9 NA
CASSEGYQLPGELFF TGTGCCAGCAGTGAAGGGTATCAGTTGCCCGGGGAGCTGTTTTTT TRBJ2-2 NA TRBV25-1 NA
CASSSEGWVGYTF TGTGCCAGCAGCTCGGAGGGTTGGGTTGGCTACACCTTC TRBJ1-2 NA TRBV2 NA
CASSLGGRGLAGGYEQYF TGTGCCAGCAGCTTAGGTGGCAGGGGACTAGCGGGAGGCTACGAGCAGTACTTC TRBJ2-7 few TRBV7-9 TRBD2
CSARDMRLAEHYEQYF TGCAGTGCTAGAGATATGAGACTAGCGGAGCACTACGAGCAGTACTTC TRBJ2-7 NA TRBV20-1 TRBD2
CASSLVDRAAGYTF TGTGCCAGTAGTCTGGTAGACAGGGCCGCCGGCTACACCTTC TRBJ1-2 NA TRBV19 TRBD1
CSVEVRGSSYEQYF TGCAGCGTTGAAGTGAGGGGCAGTTCCTACGAGCAGTACTTC TRBJ2-7 NA TRBV29-1 NA
CASSLTGAEAFF TGTGCCAGCAGCTTAACAGGAGCTGAAGCTTTCTTT TRBJ1-1 NA TRBV7-8 NA
CASADRGPSNTEAFF TGTGCCAGTGCGGACAGGGGGCCCTCGAACACTGAAGCTTTCTTT TRBJ1-1 few TRBV19 TRBD1
CATSSATSGTGETQYF TGTGCCACCAGCAGCGCCACTAGCGGGACGGGGGAGACCCAGTACTTC TRBJ2-5 many TRBV15 TRBD2
CASSLQGEGSPLHF TGTGCCAGCAGCCTACAGGGCGAAGGATCACCCCTCCACTTT TRBJ1-6 many TRBV7-9 NA
CSVGHPDIWNTEAFF TGCAGCGTTGGTCATCCGGACATATGGAACACTGAAGCTTTCTTT TRBJ1-1 NA TRBV29-1 NA
CASSSSGQGYGYTF TGTGCCAGCAGCTCCAGCGGACAGGGCTATGGCTACACCTTC TRBJ1-2 many TRBV7-8 TRBD1
CASSSHQVLSSYNEQFF TGCGCCAGCAGCTCCCATCAGGTTTTGAGCTCCTACAATGAGCAGTTCTTC TRBJ2-1 many TRBV5-1 NA
CSAAGLAGGANTGELFF TGCAGTGCTGCGGGACTAGCGGGGGGAGCGAACACCGGGGAGCTGTTTTTT TRBJ2-2 few TRBV20-1 TRBD2
CASSPTGGGGELFF TGTGCCAGCAGTCCGACAGGTGGTGGCGGGGAGCTGTTTTTT TRBJ2-2 NA TRBV6-4 NA
CASSLYGGGGSNQPQHF TGTGCCAGCAGCTTATACGGAGGAGGGGGTAGCAATCAGCCCCAGCATTTT TRBJ1-5 NA TRBV7-9 NA